This T cell receptor beta chain was identified in a study of T cell responses to AZD1222 COVID-19 vaccine (dated by TCRdb to the early 2020s). Some background on the complete study: AZD1222 recipients given second doses at about 4 weeks or at about 12 weeks were pooled, since spike-specific TCR depth and breadth were not found to differ between the two schedules. TCR sequencing covered 233 trial participants: 207 given two doses of AZD1222 and 26 given two doses of MenACWY control vaccine. Trial participants were enrolled by age into subgroups of 18-55, 56-69 and 70-plus years, and around 150, 29 and 61 TCR-sequenced participants, respectively, were included in these subgroups. Overall study outcomes, separate from this receptor: Conclusions about previously exposed vaccinees were limited because only 5 or 6 AZD1222 recipients were SARS-CoV-2 seropositive at baseline. Because no samples from the day 14 peak response were available, repertoires could be characterized only after the peak T cell response. Participants were mostly white British, with more females than males. The authors suggested clonal diversity may have been underestimated. The 56-69-year group was small, and its depth increase did not reach significance, likely because of low power. CD4 TCRs associated with the vaccine covered the entire spike protein, and the dominant responses were in regions 160-218 and 743-854. After two AZD1222 doses, spike-specific TCR breadth and depth were significantly higher than at day 0 and than in MenACWY recipients. Reportedly, almost half of the unique spike-specific TCRs recognized epitopes lying outside the regions that are mutated in the B.1.351 and B.1.1.7 variants.

Including cysteine and phenylalanine, the CDR3 has 15 amino acids. Solely the CDR3 DNA is kept, with 45 bases framed from the first base. From the germline V gene (reference sequence), CDR1 is SGHNT and CDR2 is YYREEE. V and J are trimmed by 2 bases and 3 bases, and the gene matches miss 6 bases of the junction. The CDR3 regions of human TCRbeta chains were subjected to immunosequencing. In the source study's methods: Repertoire TCRs were checked for matches against a reference library of SARS-CoV-2-specific TCRs that had been generated using the MIRA antigen-specificity platform. Breadth meant the fraction of unique TCRs that were SARS-CoV-2-associated, whereas depth meant the fraction of total T cells that were SARS-CoV-2-associated. Using the MIRA data, each spike-specific TCR was assigned both to the spike region to which the TCR was reactive and to a CD4 or CD8 class. Log10-transformed breadth and depth values were compared by one-way ANOVA with Sidak's multiple comparisons tests. TCRdb mirrors the immuneACCESS table, restricted to in-frame sequences. Some clones are absent from its copies; in checked studies, under half trace to an unresolved V gene, and the reason for the others is unknown. V and J calls plus clone size are reproduced from that table; the DNA served to infer D and trimming. A total of about 110,000 clones appear in this sample, around 85% of them only once. The ten largest clones capture approximately 5.9% of the sample.

The time point label on this specimen signifies: baseline before first vaccination. Vaccinee samples were obtained from the UK trials COV001 and COV002, which included a single-blind randomized controlled phase 2/3 trial of AZD1222 (ChAdOx1 nCoV-19) in healthy adults. Trial participant PBMC samples were collected at day 0 and day 28 after the second dose for TCRbeta chain sequencing. To note about this clone: Its target antigen remains unknown. No quality values exist for individual bases; no much larger clone is one base distant.

The source is an adult in good health. The sample here was peripheral blood, taken on day 0 of AZD1222 vaccination. Recombination linked TRBV5-4 to TRBJ2-7, and TRBD1 aligns with 9 junction nucleotides. The DNA sequence follows: TGTGCCAGCAGCTTAACCGGGACAGGGTACTACGAGCAGTACTTC. Its product reads: CASSLTGTGYYEQYF.